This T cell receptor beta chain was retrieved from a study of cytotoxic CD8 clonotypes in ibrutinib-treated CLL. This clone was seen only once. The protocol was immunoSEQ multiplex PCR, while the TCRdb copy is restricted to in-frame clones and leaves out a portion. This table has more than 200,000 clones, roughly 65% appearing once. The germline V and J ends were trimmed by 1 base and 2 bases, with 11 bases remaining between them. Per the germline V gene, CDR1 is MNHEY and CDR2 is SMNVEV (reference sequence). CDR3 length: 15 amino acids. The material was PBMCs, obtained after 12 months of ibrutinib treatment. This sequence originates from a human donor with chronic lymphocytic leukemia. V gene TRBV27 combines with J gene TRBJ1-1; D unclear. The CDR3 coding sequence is TGTGCCAGCAGTTTATTCCCCGAGCGTAACACTGAAGCTTTCTTT. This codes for CASSLFPERNTEAFF.